This T cell receptor beta chain came from a study of shared clonotypes between healthy human individuals. Assay: immunoSEQ multiplex PCR; the TCRdb copy retains only in-frame clones and omits some. Found here are approximately 82,000 clones, about 61% of them singletons; the top ten hold around 50%. This CDR3 contains 13 residues. V was clipped by 0 bases and J by 8 bases; unmatched bases: 2. The V gene's germline CDR1 is MGHRA and CDR2 YSYEKL. Turning to this clone: Its target is unknown.

Study-level points and caveats: Memory subsets generally showed smaller estimated richness than naive subsets did. Non-shared clonotypes had lower generation probabilities than those shared by all four donors.

Nashville, Tennessee was home to all donors, who were Caucasian adults. CD45RO+ cells were combined with CCR7-negative CD45RA+ TemRA cells to form CD8 memory. This chain links TRBV4-1 with TRBJ1-1; 8 positions match TRBD1. The clonotype was recovered from a man under 40 in good health. What was sequenced was memory CD8+ T cells sorted from blood. Documented subset: CD45RO+ cells pooled with CCR7-negative TemRA cells. The CDR3 nucleotides read TGCGCCAGCAGCCAAGATCGGGACAGGGAAGCTTTCTTT. Its protein is CASSQDRDREAFF.